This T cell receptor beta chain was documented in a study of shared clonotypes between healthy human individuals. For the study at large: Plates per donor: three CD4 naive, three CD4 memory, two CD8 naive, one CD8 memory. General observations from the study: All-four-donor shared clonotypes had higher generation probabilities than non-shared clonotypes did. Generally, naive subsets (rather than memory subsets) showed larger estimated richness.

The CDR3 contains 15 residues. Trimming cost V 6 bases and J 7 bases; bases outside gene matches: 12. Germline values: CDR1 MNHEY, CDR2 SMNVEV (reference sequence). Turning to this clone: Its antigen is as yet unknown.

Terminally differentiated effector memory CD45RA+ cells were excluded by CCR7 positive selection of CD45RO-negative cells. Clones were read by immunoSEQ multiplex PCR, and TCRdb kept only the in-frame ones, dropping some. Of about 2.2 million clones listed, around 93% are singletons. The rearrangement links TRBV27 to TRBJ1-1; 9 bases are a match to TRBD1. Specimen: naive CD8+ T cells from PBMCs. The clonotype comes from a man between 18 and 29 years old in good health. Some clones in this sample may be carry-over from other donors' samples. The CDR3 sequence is CASRRTGTGTGEAFF. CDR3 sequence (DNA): TGTGCCAGCAGAAGAACCGGGACAGGGACCGGTGAAGCTTTCTTT.